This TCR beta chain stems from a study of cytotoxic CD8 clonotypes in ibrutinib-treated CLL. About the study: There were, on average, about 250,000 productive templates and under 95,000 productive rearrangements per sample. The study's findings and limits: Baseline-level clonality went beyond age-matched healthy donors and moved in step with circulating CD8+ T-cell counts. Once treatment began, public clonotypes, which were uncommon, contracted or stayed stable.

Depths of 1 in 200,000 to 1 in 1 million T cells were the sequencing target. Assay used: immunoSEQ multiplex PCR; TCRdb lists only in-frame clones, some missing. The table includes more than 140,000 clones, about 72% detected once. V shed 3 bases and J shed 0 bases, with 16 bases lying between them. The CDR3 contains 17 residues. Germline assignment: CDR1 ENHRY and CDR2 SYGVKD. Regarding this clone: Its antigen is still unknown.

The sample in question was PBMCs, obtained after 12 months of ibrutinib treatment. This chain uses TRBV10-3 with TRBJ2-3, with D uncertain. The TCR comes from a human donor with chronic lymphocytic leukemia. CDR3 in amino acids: CAISETGGQTSTDTQYF. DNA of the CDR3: TGTGCCATCAGTGAAACCGGTGGGCAGACGAGCACAGATACGCAGTATTTT.